The 32 T cell receptor beta chains reported below all come from one sample, sequenced in a study of beta chain features in type 1 diabetes. Overall study findings and caveats: All four CD4+ subsets from Type 1 diabetes patients carried moderately but significantly shorter TCRB CDR3s.

These receptors have no identified antigens. Sequencing targeted expressed TCRB transcripts, as all isolated RNA had been reverse transcribed. Assay used: immunoSEQ multiplex PCR; TCRdb lists only in-frame clones, some missing. Among a few hundred thousand clones listed, approximately 11% were seen once. Specimen: naive CD4+ T cells from blood. The source of these receptors is a man aged 25-45 years with type 1 diabetes.

This clone has a handful of counts. The chain couples TRBV4-1 to TRBJ2-7; TRBD1 agrees at 9 bases. CDR1 and CDR2 (germline): MGHRA, YSYEKL. J was trimmed by 4 bases and V by 0 bases; bases with no gene match: 7. This CDR3 has 16 amino acids. CDR3 region: CASSQDPGQGSYEQYF. The CDR3 DNA reads as TGCGCCAGCAGCCAAGACCCGGGACAGGGCTCTTACGAGCAGTACTTC.

This clone occurred a few times. This rearrangement joins TRBV6-5 to TRBJ2-1, with 8 nucleotides matching TRBD2. J was trimmed by 4 bases and V by 3 bases; bases with no gene match: 5. The germline V gene has CDR1 MNHEY and CDR2 SVGAGI. The CDR3 has 15 residues. The CDR3 DNA reads as TGTGCCAGCAGTTATTCAGCGGGGGCTTACAATGAGCAGTTCTTC. Translated: CASSYSAGAYNEQFF.

The V and J genes are TRBV27 and TRBJ2-2; D is perhaps TRBD1 (5 bases). The CDR3 has 14 residues. Trimming shortened V by 5 bases and J by 1 base, and 8 bases separated the two germline ends. Germline assignment: CDR1 MNHEY and CDR2 SMNVEV (reference sequence). CDR3 coding DNA: TGTGCCAGCAGTCCGACAGTGAACACCGGGGAGCTGTTTTTT. Protein sequence: CASSPTVNTGELFF.

The chain carries TRBV7-2 and TRBJ2-3; D unresolved. This CDR3 has 14 amino acids. In germline, CDR1 is SGHTA, CDR2 FQGNSA. Trimming stripped 1 base from V and 1 base from J, with 6 bases between. For the CDR3, the DNA is TGTGCCAGCAGCTTAGATCAGGGCACAGATACGCAGTATTTT. It codes for CASSLDQGTDTQYF.

The chain combines TRBV4-2 with TRBJ1-4; D perhaps matches TRBD1 (6 bases). This CDR3 has 15 amino acids. The V gene lost 5 bases and the J gene lost 2 bases, with 12 bases spanning the gap. Germline CDR1 reads LGHNA; CDR2 reads YNFKEQ. The CDR3 bases are TGTGCCAGCAGCAGCAGGGGATCCACTAATGAAAAACTGTTTTTT. It yields the protein CASSSRGSTNEKLFF.

Comments on this clone: Other nucleotide sequences in the sample specify the same CDR3. This chain joins TRBV5-1 and TRBJ2-5; 8 bases map to TRBD1. Germline V gene lookup returns CDR1 SGHRS and CDR2 YFSETQ. With V trimmed by 4 bases and J by 1 base, 3 bases remained unmatched. The CDR3 loop spans 14 amino acids. The CDR3 coding sequence is TGCGCCAGCAGCCATGGGACAGGCCAAGAGACCCAGTACTTC. It encodes CASSHGTGQETQYF.

The rearrangement uses TRBV7-9 and TRBJ2-7; 9 bases fit TRBD1. Germline V gives CDR1 SEHNR, CDR2 FQNEAQ (reference sequence). The V segment lost 5 bases and the J segment 5 bases; nucleotides outside the gene matches: 10. The CDR3 runs to 15 residues. CDR3 sequence (DNA): TGTGCCAGCAGCCGTTGGGACAGGGAGTCCGACGAGCAGTACTTC. It is translated as CASSRWDRESDEQYF. Together with reference TRBV7-9 and TRBJ2-7, the CDR3 gives the full variable domain: DTGVSQNPRHKITKRGQNVTFRCDPISEHNRLYWYRQTLGQGPEFLTYFQNEAQLEKSRLLSDRFSAERPKGSFSTLEIQRTEQGDSAMYLCASSRWDRESDEQYFGPGTRLTVT.

This chain joins TRBV18 and TRBJ2-3; D might be TRBD1 (6 bases). Looked up from germline, CDR1 is KGHSH and CDR2 is LQKENI. Trimming removed 4 bases at V and 3 bases at J, with 14 bases between. This CDR3 comprises 15 residues. In nucleotides, the CDR3 is TGTGCCAGCTCACGACAGGACGGAGCTACAGATACGCAGTATTTT. Its protein product is CASSRQDGATDTQYF.

The chain combines TRBV7-6 with TRBJ2-1; no reliable D call. Deletions cut 4 bases from V and 6 bases from J, with 13 bases between. The CDR3 is made up of 14 amino acids. In germline, CDR1 is SGHVS, CDR2 FNYEAQ. CDR3 sequence: CASSSHYVRNEQFF. In DNA, the CDR3 is TGTGCCAGCAGCTCCCATTATGTGCGCAATGAGCAGTTCTTC.

V usage is TRBV11-2 and J usage is TRBJ1-2, with D possibly being TRBD1 (5 bases). This CDR3 has 14 residues. Germline V lookup: CDR1 SGHAT, CDR2 FQNNGV. With 3 bases removed from V and 8 bases from J, the gap between germline ends came to 16 bases. CDR3 sequence: CASSFGRGSRGYTF. CDR3 nucleotides: TGTGCCAGCAGCTTCGGTAGGGGCTCGAGAGGCTACACCTTC.

This clone turned up a few times. The chain links TRBV6-5 to TRBJ1-2; no clear D gene. V shed 0 bases and J shed 2 bases, with 10 bases lying between them. The CDR3 runs to 15 residues. Per the germline V gene, CDR1 is MNHEY and CDR2 is SVGAGI. CDR3 nucleotides: TGTGCCAGCAGTTACTCGAAGCCTAGAAACTATGGCTACACCTTC. Amino acid sequence: CASSYSKPRNYGYTF.

The chain has TRBV28 and TRBJ1-1; 8 bases agree with TRBD1. This CDR3 comprises 14 residues. J lost 5 bases, V lost 6 bases, and 8 bases had no gene match. In germline, CDR1 is MDHEN, CDR2 SYDVKM. CDR3 protein: CASSQQGEGTEAFF. The CDR3 DNA reads as TGTGCCAGCAGCCAACAGGGGGAAGGAACTGAAGCTTTCTTT.

V gene TRBV7-9 combines with J gene TRBJ1-6; 8 bases align to TRBD1. The CDR3 is 14 amino acids. Germline V gives CDR1 SEHNR, CDR2 FQNEAQ (reference sequence). J gave up 10 bases and V 5 bases, and 7 bases lay outside the gene matches. CDR3: CASSPGQGGSPLHF. CDR3 nucleotides: TGTGCCAGCAGCCCCGGACAGGGTGGCTCACCCCTCCACTTT.

V usage is TRBV9 and J usage is TRBJ2-3; 9 bases match TRBD2. There are 14 residues in the CDR3. Losses at the gene ends were 1 base for V and 4 bases for J; bases not matched to a gene: 1. Germline lookup yields CDR1 SGDLS and CDR2 YYNGEE. CDR3 in amino acids: CASSVLAGADTQYF. The DNA of the CDR3 is TGTGCCAGCAGCGTATTAGCGGGGGCAGATACGCAGTATTTT.

The chain combines TRBV7-8 with TRBJ1-6, with D maybe TRBD1 (6 bases). The V gene's germline CDR1 is SGHVS and CDR2 FQNEAQ. The CDR3 consists of 13 residues. V was pared by 3 bases and J by 9 bases, with 9 bases between. CDR3 DNA: TGTGCCAGCAGCTTGAGACAGGCTTCACCCCTCCACTTT. Protein: CASSLRQASPLHF.

The chain couples TRBV15 to TRBJ2-5; TRBD2 agrees at 8 bases. Trimming removed 0 bases from V and 3 bases from J; junction bases left unmatched: 6. The CDR3 loop spans 16 amino acids. Per germline, CDR1 LNHNV and CDR2 YYDKDF (reference sequence). CDR3 sequence reads: CATSREFGRGEETQYF. CDR3 sequence (DNA): TGTGCCACCAGCAGAGAATTCGGGCGGGGGGAAGAGACCCAGTACTTC.

This chain connects TRBV5-6 to TRBJ2-7; 8 nucleotides agree with TRBD1. V dropped 5 bases and J dropped 1; count of bases not matched to a gene: 8. Germline CDR1 and CDR2: SGHDT and YYEEEE. CDR3 length: 15 amino acids. The CDR3 nucleotides are TGTGCCAGCAGAGAAACAGGGGGATCATCCTACGAGCAGTACTTC. It encodes CASRETGGSSYEQYF.

This clone was found a few times. This CDR3 is CASSLSRAGQETQYF. The CDR3 DNA is TGTGCCAGCAGCCTCTCCCGAGCGGGGCAAGAGACCCAGTACTTC. The V call is TRBV5-6, the J call TRBJ2-5; 7 bases agree with TRBD2. CDR1 and CDR2 from the germline V gene are SGHDT and YYEEEE. With V trimmed by 4 bases and J by 2 bases, 8 bases remained unmatched. CDR3 length equals 15 residues.

The rearrangement uses TRBV29-1 and TRBJ2-1; TRBD1 matches 10 bases. From germline, CDR1 is SQVTM and CDR2 ANQGSEA. This CDR3 is 13 amino acids long. After removal of 3 bases from V and 8 bases from J, the junction contained 4 bases not matched to a gene. CDR3 amino acids: CSVDATGGDEQFF. In DNA, the CDR3 is TGCAGCGTTGACGCGACAGGGGGCGATGAGCAGTTCTTC.

The chain joins TRBV7-9 to TRBJ1-1, with 8 nucleotides matching TRBD1. Looked up from germline, CDR1 is SEHNR and CDR2 is FQNEAQ (reference sequence). V lost 6 bases, J lost 6 bases, and 6 bases stayed unmatched. The CDR3 runs 13 residues. In nucleotides, the CDR3 is TGTGCCAGCAGATCCAGGGGGCTATCTGAAGCTTTCTTT. Encoded protein: CASRSRGLSEAFF.

The rearrangement links TRBV11-1 to TRBJ2-1; no definite D call. Trimming cost V 6 bases and J 2 bases, with 5 bases left between them. This CDR3 is 12 amino acids long. Germline loops: CDR1 SGHAT, CDR2 FQDESV (reference sequence). The DNA for the CDR3 is TGTGCCAGCAGACTGGCCTACAATGAGCAGTTCTTC. It translates to CASRLAYNEQFF.

This rearrangement joins TRBV9 to TRBJ2-3; TRBD1 matches at 9 bases. Per the germline V gene, CDR1 is SGDLS and CDR2 is YYNGEE. The CDR3 consists of 15 residues. The V gene end was trimmed by 4 bases and the J gene end by 4 bases; junction bases not matched to a gene: 7. CDR3 region: CASSPRQGVADTQYF. The DNA of the CDR3 is TGTGCCAGCAGCCCGAGACAGGGGGTTGCAGATACGCAGTATTTT. Drawing the rest from reference TRBV9 and TRBJ2-3, the complete variable domain is DSGVTQTPKHLITATGQRVTLRCSPRSGDLSVYWYQQSLDQGLQFLIQYYNGEERAKGNILERFSAQQFPDLHSELNLSSLELGDSALYFCASSPRQGVADTQYFGPGTRLTVL.

There are a few counts of this clone. This chain links TRBV7-3 with TRBJ2-1; D gene unclear. The CDR3 has 14 residues. Germline CDR1 and CDR2: SGHTA and FQGTGA. Trimming pared 0 bases from V and 4 bases from J, leaving 7 bases between. DNA of the CDR3: TGTGCCAGCAGCTTAACTACGGAGTACAATGAGCAGTTCTTC. Protein product: CASSLTTEYNEQFF.

The chain links TRBV19 to TRBJ1-5; D not resolved. The germline V gene has CDR1 LNHDA and CDR2 SQIVND (reference sequence). Trimming shortened V by 3 bases and J by 1 base, and 7 bases separated the two germline ends. The CDR3 totals 14 residues. The CDR3 DNA reads TGTGCCAGTAGTATGGGGAGCAGCAATCAGCCCCAGCATTTT. Translation: CASSMGSSNQPQHF.

The chain couples TRBV9 to TRBJ1-4; weak D call: TRBD1 (6 bases). Trimming cost V 2 bases and J 10 bases, with 15 bases left between them. This CDR3 has 14 amino acids. CDR1 SGDLS and CDR2 YYNGEE come from the germline V gene. CDR3 region: CASSVPGAGGKLFF. In DNA, the CDR3 is TGTGCCAGCAGCGTGCCAGGGGCCGGCGGAAAACTGTTTTTT. The complete variable domain, with remaining parts taken from reference TRBV9 and TRBJ1-4, reads DSGVTQTPKHLITATGQRVTLRCSPRSGDLSVYWYQQSLDQGLQFLIQYYNGEERAKGNILERFSAQQFPDLHSELNLSSLELGDSALYFCASSVPGAGGKLFFGSGTQLSVL.

The chain is built from TRBV2 and TRBJ1-2; D possibly corresponds to TRBD1 (5 bases). This CDR3 spans 12 amino acids. Trimming took off 8 bases at V and 8 bases at J, with 15 bases between the two ends. Germline V gene data show CDR1 as SNHLY and CDR2 as FYNNEI. CDR3 DNA sequence: TGTGCCAGCTCTGCTGGGGCGCGGGGCTACACCTTC. Encoded protein: CASSAGARGYTF.

The chain combines TRBV27 with TRBJ2-3; 10 bases map to TRBD1. The CDR3 totals 15 residues. CDR1 and CDR2 from the germline V gene are MNHEY and SMNVEV (reference sequence). Trimming cost V 5 bases and J 5 bases; bases outside gene matches: 7. The chain's CDR3 is CASSPLGDRGDTQYF. The CDR3 DNA follows: TGTGCCAGCAGTCCCCTGGGGGACAGGGGAGATACGCAGTATTTT.

This clone came up a few times. CDR3 region: CASSPPGLVDYEQYF. CDR3 DNA: TGTGCCAGCTCACCACCGGGACTAGTCGACTACGAGCAGTACTTC. The chain employs TRBV18 and TRBJ2-7; 8 bases are a match to TRBD2. The CDR3 sequence is 15 residues long. With V trimmed by 0 bases and J by 3 bases, 4 bases remained unmatched. Germline V CDR1 and CDR2: KGHSH, LQKENI.

The chain combines TRBV7-2 with TRBJ2-5, with D possibly matching TRBD2 (7 bases). The CDR3 totals 16 residues. Germline assignment: CDR1 SGHTA and CDR2 FQGNSA. Trimming cost V 4 bases and J 3 bases, with 18 bases left between them. The CDR3: CASSYGRGGPKETQYF. CDR3 bases: TGTGCCAGCAGCTACGGAAGGGGGGGACCGAAAGAGACCCAGTACTTC.

V and J are TRBV5-1 and TRBJ2-2; no clear D. The CDR3 spans 14 residues. Looked up from germline, CDR1 is SGHRS and CDR2 is YFSETQ. The V gene lost 2 bases and the J gene lost 2 bases, with 7 bases spanning the gap. DNA for the CDR3: TGCGCCAGCAGCTTTTTCACAAACACCGGGGAGCTGTTTTTT. Amino acid sequence: CASSFFTNTGELFF.

This clone was counted between two and nine times. The V call is TRBV7-2, the J call TRBJ1-5; the D gene is possibly TRBD1 (5 bases). The ends were cut back, 5 bases at V and 0 bases at J, with 8 bases in the middle. The CDR3 is made up of 14 amino acids. The germline CDR1 and CDR2 sequences are SGHTA and FQGNSA. The CDR3 DNA reads TGTGCCAGCAGCCCAGGGCCTAGCAATCAGCCCCAGCATTTT. This translates into CASSPGPSNQPQHF. Full variable domain (rest looked up from reference TRBV7-2 and TRBJ1-5): GAGVSQSPSNKVTEKGKDVELRCDPISGHTALYWYRQSLGQGLEFLIYFQGNSAPDKSGLPSDRFSAERTGGSVSTLTIQRTQQEDSAVYLCASSPGPSNQPQHFGDGTRLSIL.

The chain has TRBV6-5 and TRBJ2-5; no clear D. V lost 4 bases, J lost 2 bases, and 2 bases lay in between. The CDR3 has 11 residues. Germline CDR1 reads MNHEY; CDR2 reads SVGAGI. The CDR3 spells CASSSQETQYF. As DNA, the CDR3 is TGTGCCAGCAGTTCACAAGAGACCCAGTACTTC.